The 27 T cell receptor beta chains reported below all come from one sample, sequenced in a study of cytomegalovirus exposure and HLA in healthy donors. The PCR was carried out with 60 Vbeta primers and 13 Jbeta primers. Data came from immunoSEQ multiplex PCR; TCRdb stores just in-frame clones and leaves some out. Counted here are about 120,000 clones, roughly 80% occurring once; the ten biggest clones make up about 32%. Sequenced: PBMCs. These receptors were obtained from a man aged 55-75 years in good health and CMV-seropositive.

The chain uses TRBV6-5 and TRBJ2-3, with 10 nucleotides matching TRBD1. Looked up from germline, CDR1 is MNHEY and CDR2 is SVGAGI. J was trimmed by 2 bases and V by 4 bases; bases with no gene match: 6. This CDR3 spans 16 amino acids. The CDR3 loop is CASSFYGTGDTDTQYF. The CDR3 DNA reads TGTGCCAGCAGTTTTTACGGGACAGGGGACACAGATACGCAGTATTTT.

This chain uses TRBV5-4 with TRBJ2-7; 8 bases fit TRBD2. This CDR3 comprises 15 residues. After removal of 3 bases from V and 0 bases from J, the junction contained 5 bases not matched to a gene. CDR1 is SGHNT and CDR2 is YYREEE in the germline V gene (reference sequence). Here the CDR3 DNA reads TGTGCCAGCAGCTCGGGGGGGGCAAGCTCCTACGAGCAGTACTTC. It is translated as CASSSGGASSYEQYF. The full variable domain, rest sourced from reference TRBV5-4 and TRBJ2-7, is ETGVTQSPTHLIKTRGQQVTLRCSSQSGHNTVSWYQQALGQGPQFIFQYYREEENGRGNFPPRFSGLQFPNYSSELNVNALELDDSALYLCASSSGGASSYEQYFGPGTRLTVT.

This clone was seen only a few times. The genes are TRBV11-2 and TRBJ1-6, with a tentative D call TRBD1 (5 bases). The V gene's germline CDR1 is SGHAT and CDR2 FQNNGV. This CDR3 has 15 residues. The V gene lost 0 bases and the J gene lost 8 bases, with 11 bases spanning the gap. CDR3 loop: CASSLDWGQDSPLHF. In DNA form, the CDR3 reads TGTGCCAGCAGCTTAGATTGGGGCCAGGATTCACCCCTCCACTTT. The variable domain in full, completed from reference TRBV11-2 and TRBJ1-6, reads EAGVAQSPRYKIIEKRQSVAFWCNPISGHATLYWYQQILGQGPKLLIQFQNNGVVDDSQLPKDRFSAERLKGVDSTLKIQPAKLEDSAVYLCASSLDWGQDSPLHFGNGTRLTVT.

The chain uses TRBV18 and TRBJ2-1, with 9 bases lining up with TRBD2. CDR3 length: 14 residues. The junction had 3 bases not matched to a gene; V was cut back by 3 bases and J by 6 bases. CDR1 KGHSH and CDR2 LQKENI come from the germline V gene. CDR3 region: CASSPRTSVNEQFF. The CDR3 DNA is TGTGCCAGCTCACCTCGGACTAGCGTCAATGAGCAGTTCTTC.

This clone has just a few counts. J is TRBJ2-1 and V is TRBV11-1, with D possibly TRBD2 on 5 matching bases. The germline V and J ends were trimmed by 3 bases and 7 bases, with 13 bases remaining between them. This CDR3 has 14 residues. Germline CDR1 reads SGHAT; CDR2 reads FQDESV (reference sequence). CDR3 sequence reads: CASSFSDYRNEQFF. Written as DNA, the CDR3 is TGTGCCAGCAGCTTTAGTGACTATAGGAATGAGCAGTTCTTC.

The chain links TRBV5-8 to TRBJ2-5; 14 nucleotides match TRBD2. The trim removed 6 bases at V and 4 bases at J, leaving 5 bases unmatched. This CDR3 comprises 15 residues. CDR1 is SGHTS and CDR2 is YDEGEE in the germline V gene. The CDR3 loop is CASNYGLAGGETQYF. CDR3 nucleotides: TGTGCCAGCAACTATGGACTAGCGGGGGGAGAGACCCAGTACTTC.

The gene calls are TRBV11-2 and TRBJ2-7, with D possibly being TRBD2 (7 bases). The CDR3 loop spans 15 amino acids. From germline, CDR1 is SGHAT and CDR2 FQNNGV. V was clipped by 5 bases and J by 4 bases, with 18 bases between them. The DNA of the CDR3 is TGTGCCAGCAGCCCAACCGACGGGGGGCGGTACGAGCAGTACTTC. The encoded protein is CASSPTDGGRYEQYF.

This clone was seen just once. V and J are TRBV5-4 and TRBJ1-1; 7 bases are a match to TRBD1. V gave up 2 bases and J gave up 0 bases; unmatched junction bases: 7. CDR1 is SGHNT, CDR2 YYREEE, per germline (reference sequence). The CDR3 has 16 amino acids. Written as DNA, the CDR3 is TGTGCCAGCAGCTTTCCGGGACAGCGAATGAACACTGAAGCTTTCTTT. This gives the protein CASSFPGQRMNTEAFF.

V gene TRBV5-1 combines with J gene TRBJ1-4, with D possibly matching TRBD1 (5 bases). The CDR3 is 16 residues long. Germline assignment: CDR1 SGHRS and CDR2 YFSETQ. The ends were cut back, 5 bases at V and 0 bases at J, with 14 bases in the middle. The CDR3 sequence is CASSLGGVATNEKLFF. CDR3 in DNA: TGCGCCAGCAGTCTCGGGGGGGTTGCAACTAATGAAAAACTGTTTTTT.

The V call is TRBV10-2, the J call TRBJ1-1; D not resolved. Trimming cost V 7 bases and J 4 bases, with 16 bases left between them. This CDR3 region has 14 residues. The germline V gene has CDR1 WSHSY and CDR2 SAAADI. CDR3 coding DNA: TGCGCCAGCAAGACTGGCCCTGGGAGCACTGAAGCTTTCTTT. It codes for CASKTGPGSTEAFF.

V is TRBV15 and J is TRBJ1-2; 7 bases align to TRBD1. Germline CDR1 reads LNHNV; CDR2 reads YYDKDF (reference sequence). Trimming cost V 3 bases and J 7 bases; bases outside gene matches: 11. This CDR3 has 15 residues. CDR3 sequence reads: CATSRGGRGVGGYTF. CDR3 in DNA: TGTGCCACCAGCAGGGGGGGCAGGGGGGTCGGTGGCTACACCTTC.

This chain joins TRBV6-1 and TRBJ1-1; D may be TRBD1 (5 bases). V was shortened by 6 bases and J by 2 bases, with 13 bases between the two germline ends. In germline, CDR1 is MNHNS, CDR2 SASEGT. This CDR3 is 14 amino acids long. CDR3 in DNA: TGTGCCAGCAGGCAGGGTATAGGAAACACTGAAGCTTTCTTT. Protein: CASRQGIGNTEAFF.

The J gene is TRBJ2-2, the V gene TRBV9; TRBD1 matches 8 bases. From germline, CDR1 is SGDLS and CDR2 YYNGEE. Trimming took 4 bases from V and 6 from J; bases not matched to a gene: 11. The CDR3 contains 16 residues. The CDR3 is CASSSRGQGKAGELFF. DNA of the CDR3: TGTGCCAGCAGCTCTCGCGGACAGGGAAAGGCCGGGGAGCTGTTTTTT.

This chain uses TRBV29-1 with TRBJ1-1; TRBD1 matches at 9 bases. The CDR3 extends over 15 amino acids. The germline CDR1 and CDR2 sequences are SQVTM and ANQGSEA. V shed 4 bases and J 5 bases; nucleotides not matched to a gene: 11. CDR3 in DNA: TGCAGCGTTGTGGCGACAGGGGGTGCGGCTACTGAAGCTTTCTTT. Translation: CSVVATGGAATEAFF.

The rearrangement joins TRBV5-1 to TRBJ2-3, with D possibly TRBD2 on 5 matching bases. Germline CDR1 SGHRS, CDR2 YFSETQ. The CDR3 loop spans 15 amino acids. V lost 4 bases, J lost 0 bases, and 12 bases lay in between. CDR3 sequence reads: CASSRGDTSTDTQYF. CDR3 coding DNA: TGCGCCAGCAGCCGGGGAGATACTAGCACAGATACGCAGTATTTT.

J is TRBJ2-7 and V is TRBV27; 11 bases map to TRBD1. This CDR3 spans 15 amino acids. Germline lookup yields CDR1 MNHEY and CDR2 SMNVEV (reference sequence). The V gene end was trimmed by 6 bases and the J gene end by 3 bases; junction bases not matched to a gene: 7. The CDR3 region has the DNA TGTGCCAGCAGAAAGGGAGGGACAGGGGGCTACGAGCAGTACTTC. It translates to CASRKGGTGGYEQYF.

The J gene is TRBJ2-1, the V gene TRBV19; tentatively, D is TRBD2 (6 bases). The CDR3 spans 15 residues. Between the trimmed V and J ends, which lost 1 base and 9 bases, there was a span of 16 bases. The germline V gene has CDR1 LNHDA and CDR2 SQIVND (reference sequence). Here the CDR3 DNA reads TGTGCCAGTAGTATAGTAACAGGCAAGGGAGGTGAGCAGTTCTTC. Translation: CASSIVTGKGGEQFF.

Only a few counts were recorded for this clone. The chain links TRBV5-6 to TRBJ2-6; TRBD1 might be the D (5 bases). This CDR3 is 18 amino acids long. The germline V and J ends were trimmed by 4 bases and 2 bases, with 19 bases remaining between them. Germline V CDR1 and CDR2: SGHDT, YYEEEE. CDR3 protein: CASSAPRVWGAGANVLTF. The CDR3 DNA reads TGTGCCAGCAGCGCCCCCCGCGTATGGGGCGCTGGGGCCAACGTCCTGACTTTC.

The rearrangement uses TRBV7-7 and TRBJ1-3; 8 bases are shared with TRBD1. CDR3 size: 15 residues. Germline CDR1 and CDR2: SSHAT and FNYEAQ (reference sequence). Trimming at V came to 5 bases and at J to 4 bases, leaving 7 bases not matched to a gene. The CDR3 protein is CASSVDRAPGNTIYF. The CDR3, as DNA: TGTGCCAGCAGCGTGGACAGGGCGCCGGGAAACACCATATATTTT.

This clone was picked up a small number of times. This chain uses TRBV5-1 with TRBJ1-1, with a weak D call TRBD1 (6 bases). Germline CDR1 SGHRS, CDR2 YFSETQ. Trimming shortened V by 8 bases and J by 1 base, and 15 bases separated the two germline ends. This CDR3 has 14 residues. In DNA, the CDR3 is TGCGCCAGTACGAAGGACAGATCGAACACTGAAGCTTTCTTT. Its protein is CASTKDRSNTEAFF.

The chain uses TRBV15 and TRBJ2-3; 7 bases are a match to TRBD2. CDR1 is LNHNV, CDR2 YYDKDF, per germline (reference sequence). The length of the CDR3 is 15 residues. After removal of 1 base from V and 1 base from J, the junction contained 2 bases not matched to a gene. CDR3 DNA: TGTGCCACCAGCAGAGGCCTAGCGGGCACAGATACGCAGTATTTT. The encoded protein is CATSRGLAGTDTQYF.

The V gene is TRBV6-5, the J gene TRBJ1-2; 11 bases match TRBD1. This CDR3 is built from 13 residues. V shed 6 bases and J 7 bases; nucleotides not matched to a gene: 4. Germline-derived CDR1 and CDR2 are MNHEY and SVGAGI. The CDR3 protein is CASRGQGGVGYTF. Written as DNA, the CDR3 is TGTGCCAGCAGGGGACAGGGGGGGGTTGGCTACACCTTC.

The V gene is TRBV28, the J gene TRBJ2-5; 10 bases are shared with TRBD2. The CDR3 sequence is 16 residues long. V shed 2 bases and J 0 bases; nucleotides not matched to a gene: 3. In germline, CDR1 is MDHEN, CDR2 SYDVKM. As DNA, the CDR3 is TGTGCCAGCAGTTTAGGAAGCGGGGGGGACCAAGAGACCCAGTACTTC. It translates to CASSLGSGGDQETQYF.

For this clone: The junction departs from germline at one end; a sequencing error may be responsible. This chain uses TRBV6-4 with TRBJ2-3; 10 positions agree with TRBD1. The germline CDR1 and CDR2 sequences are MRHNA and SNTAGT. The CDR3 is 15 residues long. The CDR3 protein is CTSSDSTGGADTQYF. For the CDR3, the DNA is TGTACCAGCAGTGACTCGACAGGGGGCGCAGATACGCAGTATTTT.

A single count supports this clone. The rearrangement uses TRBV11-2 and TRBJ2-7; tentatively, D is TRBD1 (5 bases). The CDR3 extends over 14 amino acids. With 2 bases removed from V and 2 bases from J, the gap between germline ends came to 10 bases. Germline V CDR1 and CDR2: SGHAT, FQNNGV. The CDR3 loop is CASSLRPGTYEQYF. CDR3 nucleotides: TGTGCCAGCAGCTTAAGGCCAGGGACCTACGAGCAGTACTTC.

This chain links TRBV29-1 with TRBJ1-1, with TRBD1 identical over 7 bases. The germline V gene encodes CDR1 SQVTM and CDR2 ANQGSEA. The CDR3 loop spans 14 amino acids. The V segment lost 7 bases and the J segment 1 base; nucleotides outside the gene matches: 9. The CDR3 spells CSARQGRPNTEAFF. In DNA form, the CDR3 reads TGCAGCGCGAGACAGGGACGCCCGAACACTGAAGCTTTCTTT.

The gene calls are TRBV5-1 and TRBJ1-2; D is ambiguous. V was cut by 0 bases and J by 2 bases, with 11 bases left in between. CDR1 and CDR2 (germline): SGHRS, YFSETQ. CDR3 size: 15 residues. CDR3 protein: CASSLDARGNYGYTF. The CDR3 DNA reads TGCGCCAGCAGCTTGGACGCCAGAGGAAACTATGGCTACACCTTC.